Following are 10 T cell receptor beta chains from one sample sequenced in a study of blood T cell repertoires in COVID-19. Measured with immunoSEQ multiplex PCR; TCRdb has only the in-frame clones, and not every one. The top ten clones hold approximately 19% of a sample with approximately 100,000 clones, roughly 91% of them seen once. What was sequenced was peripheral blood. The receptors come from a human donor with acute or convalescent COVID-19. The donor label of this sample is uncertain.

This clone has a handful of counts. Additional DNA sequences in this sample encode the identical CDR3. This chain links TRBV5-5 with TRBJ1-5; maybe TRBD1 (5 bases). Trimming pared 0 bases from V and 0 bases from J, leaving 10 bases between. This CDR3 has 16 amino acids. CDR1 SGHKS and CDR2 YYEKEE come from the germline V gene (reference sequence). The CDR3 DNA follows: TGTGCCAGCAGCTTGGTTGGAGGGGATAGCAATCAGCCCCAGCATTTT. This translates into CASSLVGGDSNQPQHF.

CDR3 protein: CASSFQLFTGELFF. CDR3 in DNA: TGTGCCAGCAGTTTTCAACTATTCACCGGGGAGCTGTTTTTT. V usage is TRBV28 and J usage is TRBJ2-2; D ambiguous. CDR3 size: 14 residues. Germline CDR1 and CDR2: MDHEN and SYDVKM. V was clipped by 3 bases and J by 4 bases, with 9 bases between them.

This rearrangement joins TRBV6-6 to TRBJ1-1; D call uncertain. Germline-derived CDR1 and CDR2 are MNHNY and SVGAGI (reference sequence). The CDR3 spans 15 residues. V lost 0 bases, J lost 1 base, and 9 bases lay in between. CDR3 region: CASSYSLGGNTEAFF. DNA of the CDR3: TGTGCCAGCAGTTACTCGTTGGGAGGGAACACTGAAGCTTTCTTT.

The chain recombines TRBV15 with TRBJ2-7; 7 bases are a match to TRBD1. Trimming removed 8 bases from V and 6 bases from J; junction bases left unmatched: 13. Germline V gene data show CDR1 as LNHNV and CDR2 as YYDKDF (reference sequence). This CDR3 is 14 amino acids long. In DNA form, the CDR3 reads TGTGCCACCGAGGCGAGGAGACAGGGTAGCGAGCAGTACTTC. Translation: CATEARRQGSEQYF.

The J gene is TRBJ2-5, the V gene TRBV5-6, with D maybe TRBD1 (5 bases). The V end was cut by 1 base, the J end by 0 bases, with 13 bases between. Per germline, CDR1 SGHDT and CDR2 YYEEEE. The CDR3 spans 16 residues. The CDR3 here is CASSLKGLGHQETQYF. The CDR3 nucleotides are TGTGCCAGCAGCTTGAAGGGGCTAGGCCACCAAGAGACCCAGTACTTC.

The CDR3 DNA follows: TGTGCCAGAATCGGGACAGGGGAAGACACTGAAGCTTTCTTT. Amino acid sequence: CARIGTGEDTEAFF. V gene TRBV6-4 combines with J gene TRBJ1-1, with 10 bases fitting TRBD1. Per the germline V gene, CDR1 is MRHNA and CDR2 is SNTAGT. The CDR3 totals 14 residues. Losses at the gene ends were 9 bases for V and 3 bases for J; bases not matched to a gene: 7.

The chain has TRBV12-2 and TRBJ2-1; TRBD2 is the table's D call, not checked against the DNA. TRBV12-2 is classified as a pseudogene. The CDR3 totals 18 residues. In DNA form, the CDR3 reads TGTGCAAGTCGCTTTAATCATTCGACTAGCGGGAGTTTATGTGAGCAGTTCTTC. Translated: CASRFNHSTSGSLCEQFF.

The chain links TRBV14 to TRBJ2-7, with TRBD1 matching over 9 bases. V was clipped by 3 bases and J by 9 bases; unmatched bases: 12. The CDR3 runs to 15 residues. Germline V gives CDR1 SGHDN, CDR2 FVKESK. The CDR3 sequence: CASSHPGQGHLRQYF. Here the CDR3 DNA reads TGTGCCAGCAGCCACCCGGGACAGGGCCATCTACGGCAGTACTTC.

The chain couples TRBV12-3 or TRBV12-4 to TRBJ2-1; unclear D gene. The V end lost 5 bases, the J end lost 6 bases, and 8 bases lay between the germline ends. This CDR3 region has 12 residues. CDR3 protein: CASSMTVNEQFF. The CDR3 DNA reads as TGTGCCAGCAGTATGACTGTCAATGAGCAGTTCTTC.

V usage is TRBV28 and J usage is TRBJ2-7; D remains ambiguous. Trimming took off 5 bases at V and 3 bases at J, with 2 bases between the two ends. This CDR3 has 10 residues. The germline V gene has CDR1 MDHEN and CDR2 SYDVKM. CDR3 sequence: CASSRYEQYF. DNA for the CDR3: TGTGCCAGCAGTCGCTACGAGCAGTACTTC.